This T cell receptor (beta chain) appears in the sequencing data of a study of long-term antiretroviral therapy in people with HIV. Study outcomes and limitations: Collection of the blood took place between the mid-2000s and the late 2010s. The ART regimens in use then may have been less effective than current ones.

Sequencing used immunoSEQ v3.0 at survey level. The assay was immunoSEQ multiplex PCR, and TCRdb's table has in-frame clones only and misses some. The sample consists of approximately 21,000 clones, roughly three quarters of them appearing once. Details on this clone: Its antigen remains unknown.

The CDR3 is made up of 16 amino acids. In germline, CDR1 is SGDLS, CDR2 YYNGEE. Trimming removed 0 bases from V and 3 bases from J, with 16 bases in between. This receptor was identified in a man between 18 and 35 years old with HIV. The specimen was unsorted PBMCs, collected 0.5 years before starting antiretroviral therapy. This chain uses TRBV9 with TRBJ2-7, with D possibly TRBD1 on 6 matching bases. The CDR3, as DNA: TGTGCCAGCAGCGTAGAGAGAACAGGGCCCTTCTACGAGCAGTACTTC. This encodes CASSVERTGPFYEQYF. Together with reference TRBV9 and TRBJ2-7, the CDR3 gives the full variable domain: DSGVTQTPKHLITATGQRVTLRCSPRSGDLSVYWYQQSLDQGLQFLIQYYNGEERAKGNILERFSAQQFPDLHSELNLSSLELGDSALYFCASSVERTGPFYEQYFGPGTRLTVT.